This is a list of T cell receptor beta chains from one sample in a study of lymphopenia after photon versus proton radiotherapy. Profiling relied on immunoSEQ multiplex PCR, and the TCRdb table lists in-frame clones only, not all of them. The sample has tens of thousands of clones, around four fifths seen once. The sequencing used peripheral blood, collected from a patient treated with proton-based radiotherapy. The receptor source for this set is a woman in her 70s with pancreatic cancer. Each CDR3 is given with its conserved first and last residue. A D gene is named only where the DNA matches it firmly.

CDR3 | D | V
CASSLVYEQYF | . | TRBV7-8
CASSLATSGSHYEQYF | TRBD2 | TRBV7-8
CASSLSSLIYNSPLHF | . | TRBV27
CASTLGGSTGNEQFF | . | TRBV19
CASRDSGANVLTF | . | TRBV5-1
CASSSRGTGGYNEQFF | TRBD1 | TRBV7-3
CASTTGTGSYNEQFF | TRBD1 | TRBV11-2
CASSQDLTSGRRGEFF | TRBD2 | TRBV14
CSGSPTGARNEQFF | TRBD1 | TRBV29-1
CASSVSGREDTQYF | TRBD2 | TRBV9
CASSIIAGVSETQYF | TRBD2 | TRBV19
CASSLRAQEDTQYF | . | TRBV5-1
CASSTSAGTTNEKLFF | . | TRBV19
CASRSFFFLSTSGSGEQFF | TRBD2 | TRBV28
CASSRGTGELFF | . | TRBV6-4
CASSLDSTYEQYF | . | TRBV25-1
CASRPGISREKLFF | . | TRBV5-1
CSVEGLNGYTF | . | TRBV29-1
CASSPSVDYEQYF | . | TRBV18
CASSRTRWDTEAFF | . | TRBV28
CASSLEDSSNSPLHF | . | TRBV11-2
CSVVGQMNTEAFF | TRBD1 | TRBV29-1
CASTRGRAPDTQYF | TRBD2 | TRBV27
CASSDAQGIQYF | . | TRBV6-4
CASSFSAGVTGELFF | TRBD2 | TRBV5-8
CASRGSGSERAQYF | . | TRBV28
CASSVFRDRAPKSFGYTF | TRBD1 | TRBV9
CASSQGSGTGDYGYTF | TRBD1 | TRBV4-2
CASSVTSGVTDTQYF | TRBD2 | TRBV25-1
CASSYQRGTGVSSPLHF | TRBD1 | TRBV28
CAWRNQATNEKLFF | . | TRBV30
CSAVNGETQYF | . | TRBV20-1
CASGGPSGYTF | . | TRBV28
CASSGLNTEAFF | . | TRBV9
CASSSPTGEGSYEQYF | . | TRBV27
CASSQLTDNEQFF | . | TRBV4-2
CAWSRTGADTQYF | TRBD1 | TRBV30
CASRKGGETEAFF | . | TRBV28
CASAPRISYNEQFF | . | TRBV7-2
CAWRLGQAYNQPQHF | TRBD1 | TRBV30
CASSLVPSNTEAFF | . | TRBV5-1
CASSPGLAGDGSTGELFF | TRBD2 | TRBV5-1
CASSRDKGATNEKLFF | . | TRBV5-4